The 5 T cell receptor beta chains below were found in one sample sequenced in a study of tumor and adjacent non-tumor tissue in lung cancer. This sample's RNA came from whole unsorted tissue. This non-tumor lung sample came from over 3 cm beyond the tumor edge. Three rounds of nested PCR, following a modified ARM-PCR protocol, produced the TCRbeta library. TCRdb used MiXCR to reprocess the multiplex PCR reads, holding one entry per CDR3 protein. This table holds 45,000 to 65,000 distinct CDR3 sequences, about 70% found once. Material: distant non-tumor lung tissue. Source of these receptors: a woman aged 55-70 years with non-small cell lung cancer.

Comment on this clonotype: One junction end does not reproduce the germline sequence, and a read error may be involved. The chain is built from TRBV4-3 and TRBJ2-5; the D gene could be TRBD1 or TRBD2 (5 bases each). Germline assignment: CDR1 LGHNA and CDR2 YSLEER. The CDR3 covers 15 residues. CDR3 DNA: TGTGCCAGTAGCCGACACCGGGGCTCACAAGAGACCCAGTACTTC. This sequence encodes CASSRHRGSQETQYF.

This clonotype has just one count. A read error may account for a junction end that differs from germline. The chain joins TRBV5-1 to TRBJ2-3, with a tentative D call TRBD1 (5 bases). Germline values: CDR1 SGHRS, CDR2 YFSETQ. The CDR3 has 12 residues. Here the CDR3 DNA reads TGCGCCAGCAGAATGGACACAGTTACGCAGTATTTT. Amino acid sequence: CASRMDTVTQYF. Full variable domain (outside the CDR3, taken from reference TRBV5-1 and TRBJ2-3): KAGVTQTPRYLIKTRGQQVTLSCSPISGHRSVSWYQQTPGQGLQFLFEYFSETQRNKGNFPGRFSGRQFSNSRSEMNVSTLELGDSALYLCASRMDTVTQYFGPGTRLTVL.

About this clonotype: It may be a read error: a sequence one base away is much more abundant. CDR3 amino acids: CASSDSGGVNEQYF. DNA of the CDR3: TGTGCCAGCAGTGACTCTGGAGGGGTCAATGAGCAGTACTTC. The gene calls are TRBV6-4 and TRBJ2-1, with TRBD2 as a possible D gene (6 bases). The last part of the DNA fits TRBJ2-7 better; the J call may be wrong. This CDR3 region has 14 residues. Germline lookup yields CDR1 MRHNA and CDR2 SNTAGT.

With regard to this clonotype: A junction boundary mismatches the germline segment, possibly from a read error. V gene TRBV6-4 combines with J gene TRBJ2-1, with 8 bases identical to TRBD1. CDR1 and CDR2 from the germline V gene are MRHNA and SNTAGT. There are 15 residues in the CDR3. CDR3 protein: CDSSDSTGGHNEQFF. The CDR3 DNA is TGTGACAGCAGTGACTCAACAGGGGGGCACAATGAGCAGTTCTTC.

In regard to this clonotype: No conserved phenylalanine or tryptophan ends this CDR3, so it is likely a read error. This chain uses TRBV28 with TRBJ2-7; 9 nucleotides line up with TRBD1. Germline CDR1 is MDHEN and CDR2 is SYDVKM. J was trimmed by 4 bases and V by 2 bases; bases with no gene match: 6. The CDR3 is 15 amino acids. The CDR3 DNA reads as TGTGCCAGCAGTTTACCCTTGACAGGGGGTTACGAGCAGTACCTC. It is translated as CASSLPLTGGYEQYL.